This record covers a single T cell receptor beta chain. Its matching antigen is unknown. Germline loops: CDR1 SGHTA, CDR2 FQGNSA. Deletions cut 5 bases from V and 6 bases from J, with 5 bases between. This CDR3 comprises 11 residues. These data come from a study of T cells in localized non-small cell lung cancer. Study-level findings and limits: Tumor showed lower T cell clonality than uninvolved adjacent lung, where it was highest.

This table comes from immunoSEQ multiplex PCR, and its TCRdb copy is limited to in-frame clones, with some not included. The data contain over 70,000 clones, around 90% of them singletons. Material: PBMCs, obtained before any cancer treatment. This clonotype originated in a woman between 40 and 69 years old with stage II squamous cell lung carcinoma. This chain uses TRBV7-2 with TRBJ2-1; no clear D. Written as DNA, the CDR3 is TGTGCCAGCAGCCCTAGCAATGAGCAGTTCTTC. Translated: CASSPSNEQFF.